This record looks at one T cell receptor beta chain sequence and its context. No antigen is known for it. This sample is part of a study of cytomegalovirus exposure and HLA in healthy donors. General study findings and limits: Later on, a genetic analysis was performed. It linked a missense variant in DCLRE1C with V- and J-gene trimming of TCR beta.

CDR1 is SEHNR, CDR2 FQNEAQ, per germline (reference sequence). V shed 7 bases, J shed 1 base, and the junction held 6 bases outside the gene matches. The CDR3 sequence is 15 residues long. 60 Vbeta and 13 Jbeta primers were used in PCR. Clones were read by immunoSEQ multiplex PCR, and TCRdb kept only the in-frame ones, dropping some. The sample yields approximately 92,000 clones, 65% to 85% seen once. The rearrangement uses TRBV7-9 and TRBJ2-1; 8 nucleotides agree with TRBD1. The origin of this receptor is a girl aged 2 to 10 in good health and CMV-seropositive. Sequencing was carried out using PBMCs. CDR3 amino acids: CASTTQGESYNEQFF. The CDR3 coding sequence is TGTGCCAGCACAACACAGGGGGAGTCCTACAATGAGCAGTTCTTC.